This record covers a single TCR beta chain. Assay: immunoSEQ multiplex PCR; the TCRdb copy retains only in-frame clones and omits some. This table has approximately 87,000 clones, 85% to 95% appearing once. This specimen comes from a study of T cell changes during pregnancy in multiple sclerosis. The receptor was isolated from a female donor with multiple sclerosis, enrolled in a pregnancy study. The material was CD4+ T cells from peripheral blood mononuclear cells, obtained in the second trimester of pregnancy.

CDR3 in amino acids: CASSQYRGPPYEQYF. Here the CDR3 DNA reads TGCGCCAGCAGCCAATACAGGGGACCCCCCTACGAGCAGTACTTC. The rearrangement uses TRBV4-1 and TRBJ2-7; the match to TRBD1 covers 7 bases. The length of the CDR3 is 15 residues. V trimming: 2 bases; J trimming: 2 bases; junction bases outside the gene matches: 6. Germline CDR1 is MGHRA and CDR2 is YSYEKL.